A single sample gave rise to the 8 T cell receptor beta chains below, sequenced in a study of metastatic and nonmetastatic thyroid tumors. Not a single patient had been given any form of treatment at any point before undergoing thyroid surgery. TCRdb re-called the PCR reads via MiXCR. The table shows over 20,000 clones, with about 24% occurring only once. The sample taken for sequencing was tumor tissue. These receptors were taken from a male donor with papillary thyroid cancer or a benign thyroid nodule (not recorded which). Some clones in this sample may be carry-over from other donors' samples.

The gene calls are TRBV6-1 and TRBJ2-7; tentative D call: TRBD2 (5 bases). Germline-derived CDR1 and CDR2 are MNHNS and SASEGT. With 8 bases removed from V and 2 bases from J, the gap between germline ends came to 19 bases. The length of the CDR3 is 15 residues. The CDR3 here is CASVAEVDLAYEQYF. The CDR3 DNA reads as TGTGCCAGCGTGGCGGAGGTGGACCTCGCCTACGAGCAGTACTTC.

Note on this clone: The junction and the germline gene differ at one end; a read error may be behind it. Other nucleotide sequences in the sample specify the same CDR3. This CDR3 reads CASSLAFGGRYEQYF. The CDR3 DNA reads TGCGCCAGCAGCTTGGCCTTTGGGGGGAGGTACGAGCAGTATTTC. The chain is built from TRBV5-1 and TRBJ2-7, with a weak D call TRBD2 (6 bases). CDR3 length equals 15 residues. CDR1 and CDR2 from the germline V gene are SGHRS and YFSETQ. Together with reference TRBV5-1 and TRBJ2-7, the CDR3 gives the full variable domain: KAGVTQTPRYLIKTRGQQVTLSCSPISGHRSVSWYQQTPGQGLQFLFEYFSETQRNKGNFPGRFSGRQFSNSRSEMNVSTLELGDSALYLCASSLAFGGRYEQYFGPGTRLTVT.

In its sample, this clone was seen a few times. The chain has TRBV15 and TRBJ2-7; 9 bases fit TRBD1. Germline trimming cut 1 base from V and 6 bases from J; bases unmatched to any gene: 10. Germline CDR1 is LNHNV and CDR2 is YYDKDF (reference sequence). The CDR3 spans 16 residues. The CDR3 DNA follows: TGTGCCACCAGCAGAGGGACAGGGGCCTTCTGCTCCGAGCAGTACTTC. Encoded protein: CATSRGTGAFCSEQYF.

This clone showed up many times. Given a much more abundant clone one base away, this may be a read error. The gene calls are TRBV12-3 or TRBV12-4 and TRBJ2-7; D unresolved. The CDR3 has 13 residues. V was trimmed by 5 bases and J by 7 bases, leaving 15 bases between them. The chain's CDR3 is CASSAGRPLEQYF. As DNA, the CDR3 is TGTGCCAGCAGTGCAGGACGGCCGTTGGAGCAGTACTTC.

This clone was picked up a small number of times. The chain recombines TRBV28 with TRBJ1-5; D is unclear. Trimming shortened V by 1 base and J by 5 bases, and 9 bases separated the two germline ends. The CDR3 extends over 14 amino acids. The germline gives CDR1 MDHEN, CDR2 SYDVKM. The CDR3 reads CASSLFWIHQPQHF. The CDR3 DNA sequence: TGTGCCAGCAGTTTATTCTGGATTCATCAGCCCCAGCATTTT.

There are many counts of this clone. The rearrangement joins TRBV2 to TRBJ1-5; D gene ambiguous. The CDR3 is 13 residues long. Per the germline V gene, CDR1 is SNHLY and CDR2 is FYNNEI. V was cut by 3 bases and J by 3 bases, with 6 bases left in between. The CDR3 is CASSDAFNQPQHF. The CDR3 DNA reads TGTGCCAGCAGTGACGCCTTCAATCAGCCCCAGCATTTT.

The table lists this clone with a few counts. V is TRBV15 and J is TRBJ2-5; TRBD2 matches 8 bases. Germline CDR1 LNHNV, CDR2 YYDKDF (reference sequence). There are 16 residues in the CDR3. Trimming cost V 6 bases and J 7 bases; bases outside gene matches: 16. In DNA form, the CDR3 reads TGTGCCACCAGGCCGAGGGTCGGGAGGGCTAGAGGGACCCAGTACTTC. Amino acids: CATRPRVGRARGTQYF.

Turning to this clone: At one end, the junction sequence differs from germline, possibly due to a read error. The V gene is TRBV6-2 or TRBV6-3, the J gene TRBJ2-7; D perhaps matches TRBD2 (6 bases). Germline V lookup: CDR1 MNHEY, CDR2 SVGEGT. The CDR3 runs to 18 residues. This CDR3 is CARSYHSPRGAGSYEQEF. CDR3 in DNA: TGTGCCAGAAGTTACCACAGTCCTAGGGGCGCCGGGAGCTACGAGCAGGAATTC.